One and the same sample provided the 32 T cell receptor beta chains below, sequenced in a study of T-cell memory formation after mild COVID-19. TCRdb ran MiXCR on the 5' RACE reads and lists one entry per CDR3 protein. The sample includes roughly 580,000 distinct CDR3 sequences, more than 15% of them seen just once. Sequencing input: PBMCs or a T cell subset sorted from them (not recorded which). The receptors derive from an adult woman who had mild COVID-19 (a few samples of this study predate the infection). Cell type and time point are not known.

J is TRBJ2-2 and V is TRBV29-1; perhaps TRBD2 as D (6 bases). CDR1 and CDR2 from the germline V gene are SQVTM and ANQGSEA. The germline V and J ends were trimmed by 7 bases and 5 bases, with 17 bases remaining between them. The CDR3 spans 14 residues. The CDR3 protein is CSAIAAGWTGELFF. The CDR3 region has the DNA TGCAGCGCTATCGCCGCGGGATGGACCGGGGAGCTGTTTTTT.

The CDR3 here is CASSLAPNYGYTF. In DNA form, the CDR3 reads TGTGCCAGCAGCTTGGCACCGAACTATGGCTACACCTTC. V gene TRBV2 combines with J gene TRBJ1-2; D unclear. CDR3 size: 13 residues. Trimming removed 6 bases at V and 2 bases at J, with 10 bases between. CDR1 and CDR2 from the germline V gene are SNHLY and FYNNEI.

The sample holds a few counts of this clonotype. J is TRBJ2-1 and V is TRBV7-9; possibly TRBD1 for D (5 bases). Deletions cut 5 bases from V and 12 bases from J, with 14 bases between. This CDR3 comprises 12 residues. Looked up from germline, CDR1 is SEHNR and CDR2 is FQNEAQ (reference sequence). The CDR3 DNA sequence: TGTGCCAGCAGCCGACAGAGCCTAGGGCAGTTCTTC. It encodes CASSRQSLGQFF.

The chain carries TRBV6-1 and TRBJ2-3, with 14 bases fitting TRBD2. The CDR3 has 15 amino acids. CDR1 is MNHNS and CDR2 is SASEGT in the germline V gene. J was trimmed by 4 bases and V by 3 bases; bases with no gene match: 0. CDR3 residues: CASSETSGGADTQYF. CDR3 DNA: TGTGCCAGCAGTGAGACTAGCGGGGGGGCAGATACGCAGTATTTT.

J is TRBJ2-7 and V is TRBV20-1; D is perhaps TRBD2 (6 bases). Germline CDR1 DFQATT, CDR2 SNEGSKA (reference sequence). CDR3 length equals 13 residues. V lost 7 bases, J lost 0 bases, and 13 bases lay in between. CDR3 DNA sequence: TGCAGTGTCCCGCGGGGTCTCTCCTACGAGCAGTACTTC. Translated, it gives CSVPRGLSYEQYF.

This clonotype appeared once. V usage is TRBV19 and J usage is TRBJ1-5, with 7 bases that match TRBD1. CDR1 and CDR2 from the germline V gene are LNHDA and SQIVND (reference sequence). CDR3 length equals 15 residues. V gave up 6 bases and J gave up 0 bases; unmatched junction bases: 5. CDR3 loop: CASRDRSYSNQPQHF. The CDR3 region has the DNA TGTGCCAGTAGGGACAGGAGCTATAGCAATCAGCCCCAGCATTTT.

The chain carries TRBV3-1 and TRBJ2-1; tentatively, D is TRBD1 (6 bases). CDR1 is LGHDT, CDR2 YNNKEL, per germline (reference sequence). The CDR3 is 15 amino acids. The germline V and J ends were trimmed by 2 bases and 8 bases, with 16 bases remaining between them. CDR3 DNA sequence: TGTGCCAGCAGCCAATCGGGGCAGGGGCGGCATGAGCAGTTCTTC. This sequence encodes CASSQSGQGRHEQFF.

This clonotype appeared a few times. The chain joins TRBV23-1 to TRBJ2-3; maybe TRBD2 (6 bases). TRBV23-1 falls under the ORF class, with uncertain function. V was pared by 4 bases and J by 0 bases, with 17 bases between. This CDR3 is built from 17 residues. CDR3 DNA sequence: TGCGCCAGCAGTCGTGTTACTAGCACCTCTAGCACAGATACGCAGTATTTT. Translating it yields CASSRVTSTSSTDTQYF.

This chain links TRBV5-1 with TRBJ1-1; 7 nucleotides align to TRBD1. Germline assignment: CDR1 SGHRS and CDR2 YFSETQ. Unmatched junction bases numbered 7, after V lost 1 base and J lost 1 base. The CDR3 is 16 residues long. CDR3 amino acids: CASSLLSGTANTEAFF. The CDR3 DNA reads as TGCGCCAGCAGCTTGTTATCCGGGACAGCGAACACTGAAGCTTTCTTT.

The genes are TRBV5-1 and TRBJ1-2; 8 bases align to TRBD1. The CDR3 is 15 amino acids. V dropped 3 bases and J dropped 6; count of bases not matched to a gene: 10. Germline CDR1 is SGHRS and CDR2 is YFSETQ. CDR3 sequence: CASSWGQAVADGYTF. Written as DNA, the CDR3 is TGCGCCAGCAGCTGGGGACAGGCGGTAGCAGATGGCTACACCTTC.

The V gene is TRBV29-1, the J gene TRBJ2-3, with D perhaps TRBD1 or TRBD2 (7 bases each). This CDR3 is 14 amino acids long. The germline gives CDR1 SQVTM, CDR2 ANQGSEA. Deletions cut 4 bases from V and 4 bases from J, with 15 bases between. The DNA for the CDR3 is TGCAGCGTTGTTCAGGGGGGGGGACCAGATACGCAGTATTTT. Amino acid sequence: CSVVQGGGPDTQYF.

This chain uses TRBV12-3 or TRBV12-4 with TRBJ1-2, with 7 bases identical to TRBD1. The trim removed 5 bases at V and 7 bases at J, leaving 10 bases unmatched. The CDR3 loop spans 14 amino acids. Written as DNA, the CDR3 is TGTGCCAGCAGTAGCGGACAGGCGGGGCTTGGCTACACCTTC. It codes for CASSSGQAGLGYTF.

This clonotype was picked up a small number of times. This sequence joins TRBV5-1 and TRBJ2-3; D unresolved. V was cut by 9 bases and J by 4 bases, with 15 bases left in between. Germline assignment: CDR1 SGHRS and CDR2 YFSETQ. CDR3 length: 13 residues. The CDR3 protein is CATKQGVADTQYF. The CDR3 DNA reads as TGCGCCACCAAACAAGGAGTGGCAGATACGCAGTATTTT.

This clonotype was found a few times. The CDR3 DNA follows: TGTGCCAGCAGTTGGGCTAGCGGGAGTCGTCGTAGCGAGCAGTACTTC. Translated: CASSWASGSRRSEQYF. The rearrangement links TRBV27 to TRBJ2-7, with TRBD2 matching 10 bases. This CDR3 region has 16 residues. V shed 4 bases and J 6 bases; nucleotides not matched to a gene: 12. The germline CDR1 and CDR2 sequences are MNHEY and SMNVEV (reference sequence).

Comment on this clonotype: The junction and the germline gene differ at one end; a read error may be behind it. The V call is TRBV7-3, the J call TRBJ1-1, with D uncertain. Germline loops: CDR1 SGHTA, CDR2 FQGTGA. The CDR3 length is 13 residues. The CDR3 spells CASSLSANSEAFF. The CDR3 region has the DNA TGTGCCAGCAGCTTAAGTGCTAACAGTGAAGCTTTCTTT.

This clonotype was seen ten or more times. The chain employs TRBV7-2 and TRBJ2-7, with no clear D. The CDR3 is 14 amino acids. Trimming left V 5 bases short and J 3 bases short, with 14 bases between. Germline lookup yields CDR1 SGHTA and CDR2 FQGNSA. In DNA form, the CDR3 reads TGTGCCAGCAGCCTTACCGGGCCCTACTACGAGCAGTACTTC. It is translated as CASSLTGPYYEQYF.

The chain has TRBV29-1 and TRBJ2-1; D is unclear. The CDR3 length is 12 residues. V dropped 6 bases and J dropped 4 bases, with 10 bases sitting between them. In germline, CDR1 is SQVTM, CDR2 ANQGSEA. The CDR3 DNA is TGCAGCGTCGGTAGACCATACAATGAGCAGTTCTTC. Its protein is CSVGRPYNEQFF.

CDR3 loop: CASSWGVEQYF. The CDR3 DNA reads as TGTGCCAGCAGCTGGGGGGTCGAGCAGTACTTC. The chain combines TRBV7-9 with TRBJ2-7; D is possibly TRBD2 (6 bases). This CDR3 contains 11 residues. The germline CDR1 and CDR2 sequences are SEHNR and FQNEAQ (reference sequence). V shed 4 bases and J shed 6 bases, with 7 bases lying between them.

The chain is built from TRBV12-3 or TRBV12-4 and TRBJ2-7; TRBD1 matches 9 bases. Trimming removed 6 bases from V and 10 bases from J; junction bases left unmatched: 13. This CDR3 comprises 14 residues. The CDR3 sequence: CASSPHRGLGEQYF. The CDR3, as DNA: TGTGCCAGCAGCCCACACAGGGGGCTAGGGGAACAGTACTTC.

This clonotype turned up a few times. The CDR3 nucleotides read TGCAGTGCTCTAACCAGTTCTAACTATGGCTACACCTTC. Its protein product is CSALTSSNYGYTF. The V gene is TRBV20-1, the J gene TRBJ1-2; D call uncertain. Germline V gene lookup returns CDR1 DFQATT and CDR2 SNEGSKA (reference sequence). The V and J ends lost 5 bases and 0 bases respectively, with 10 bases between them. This CDR3 is built from 13 residues.

The CDR3 spells CASSLNAGISYEQYF. CDR3 coding DNA: TGTGCCAGCAGCTTAAATGCGGGAATCTCCTACGAGCAGTACTTC. The chain joins TRBV7-2 to TRBJ2-7, with D perhaps TRBD2 (6 bases). Per germline, CDR1 SGHTA and CDR2 FQGNSA. Trimming pared 2 bases from V and 0 bases from J, leaving 11 bases between. The CDR3 contains 15 residues.

The V and J genes are TRBV5-1 and TRBJ1-6; 10 positions match TRBD1. J lost 8 bases, V lost 0 bases, and 5 bases had no gene match. The CDR3 has 16 residues. In germline, CDR1 is SGHRS, CDR2 YFSETQ. CDR3 coding DNA: TGCGCCAGCAGCTTGGAAGGACAGGGGGAGTATTCACCCCTCCACTTT. Protein: CASSLEGQGEYSPLHF.

This clonotype was counted a few times. The chain is built from TRBV6-5 and TRBJ2-7; D not certain. There are 14 residues in the CDR3. Trimming pared 2 bases from V and 4 bases from J, leaving 12 bases between. Looked up from germline, CDR1 is MNHEY and CDR2 is SVGAGI. The CDR3, as DNA: TGTGCCAGCAGTTACGCAAGATGGAAGTACGAGCAGTACTTC. It translates to CASSYARWKYEQYF.

In this sample, this clonotype turned up a few times. This chain uses TRBV6-5 with TRBJ1-3; D ambiguous. Trimming stripped 1 base from V and 4 bases from J, with 11 bases between. This CDR3 comprises 15 residues. Per the germline V gene, CDR1 is MNHEY and CDR2 is SVGAGI. CDR3 sequence (DNA): TGTGCCAGCAGTTACTTCCAGGAAGGGGGAAACACCATATATTTT. Translating gives CASSYFQEGGNTIYF.

The chain uses TRBV20-1 and TRBJ1-5; TRBD1 matches 9 bases. The ends lost 7 bases at V and 6 bases at J; junction bases unmatched: 7. Germline V gives CDR1 DFQATT, CDR2 SNEGSKA (reference sequence). The CDR3 has 13 amino acids. The CDR3 here is CSGWTGDGQPQHF. Written as DNA, the CDR3 is TGCAGTGGGTGGACAGGGGATGGTCAGCCCCAGCATTTT.

The chain couples TRBV7-2 to TRBJ1-5; 9 bases align to TRBD1. Trimming cost V 1 base and J 5 bases; bases outside gene matches: 3. From germline, CDR1 is SGHTA and CDR2 FQGNSA. The CDR3 runs 15 residues. This CDR3 is CASSLGDRVHQPQHF. As DNA, the CDR3 is TGTGCCAGCAGCTTAGGGGACAGGGTCCATCAGCCCCAGCATTTT.

This clonotype was found a few times. The V gene is TRBV3-1, the J gene TRBJ1-1; D is unresolved. This CDR3 has 14 amino acids. The V gene's germline CDR1 is LGHDT and CDR2 YNNKEL (reference sequence). V was shortened by 1 base and J by 1 base, with 7 bases between the two germline ends. The DNA for the CDR3 is TGTGCCAGCAGCCAAGCGTCCAGGAACACTGAAGCTTTCTTT. Its protein product is CASSQASRNTEAFF.

This clonotype was seen more than once but under ten times. This sequence joins TRBV9 and TRBJ2-7, with TRBD2 as a possible D gene (6 bases). V dropped 0 bases and J dropped 2 bases, with 12 bases sitting between them. The germline V gene has CDR1 SGDLS and CDR2 YYNGEE. The CDR3 covers 15 residues. The CDR3 loop is CASSVGSSGTYEQYF. In DNA form, the CDR3 reads TGTGCCAGCAGCGTAGGGAGTAGCGGAACCTACGAGCAGTACTTC. The full variable domain, rest sourced from reference TRBV9 and TRBJ2-7, is DSGVTQTPKHLITATGQRVTLRCSPRSGDLSVYWYQQSLDQGLQFLIQYYNGEERAKGNILERFSAQQFPDLHSELNLSSLELGDSALYFCASSVGSSGTYEQYFGPGTRLTVT.

The sample holds a few counts of this clonotype. The chain links TRBV12-3 or TRBV12-4 to TRBJ2-3; 15 bases fit TRBD2. V lost 5 bases, J lost 0 bases, and 15 bases stayed unmatched. This CDR3 has 21 amino acids. The CDR3 reads CASSPGTSGRFRGISTDTQYF. CDR3 sequence (DNA): TGTGCCAGCAGTCCCGGGACTAGCGGGAGGTTCCGGGGGATTAGCACAGATACGCAGTATTTT.

The gene calls are TRBV6-6 and TRBJ2-7, with 7 bases aligning to TRBD2. This CDR3 region has 14 residues. V lost 0 bases, J lost 3 bases, and 2 bases stayed unmatched. Per the germline V gene, CDR1 is MNHNY and CDR2 is SVGAGI (reference sequence). The CDR3 region has the DNA TGTGCCAGCAGTTACTCCCGGACTAGCTACGAGCAGTACTTC. Translation: CASSYSRTSYEQYF.

This clonotype was recorded a few times. The chain couples TRBV10-3 to TRBJ2-7; 7 bases map to TRBD2. The CDR3 loop spans 15 amino acids. Germline CDR1 reads ENHRY; CDR2 reads SYGVKD. Unmatched junction bases numbered 8, after V lost 3 bases and J lost 3 bases. CDR3 protein: CAISDGERGRYEQYF. In DNA, the CDR3 is TGTGCCATCAGTGACGGGGAGCGGGGACGCTACGAGCAGTACTTC.

This chain connects TRBV6-6 to TRBJ2-3, with 13 bases that match TRBD2. The CDR3 runs 15 residues. The germline CDR1 and CDR2 sequences are MNHNY and SVGAGI (reference sequence). V was pared by 2 bases and J by 4 bases, with 0 bases of the junction left unmatched. The CDR3 reads CASSYGTSGADTQYF. CDR3 coding DNA: TGTGCCAGCAGTTACGGGACTAGCGGGGCAGATACGCAGTATTTT.